This TCR beta chain was captured in a study of shared clonotypes between healthy human individuals. CDR3 length: 15 amino acids. Germline V gene lookup returns CDR1 PRHDT and CDR2 FYEKMQ (reference sequence). Trimming took 3 bases from V and 12 from J; bases not matched to a gene: 12. Generated by immunoSEQ multiplex PCR, the TCRdb table keeps only in-frame clones and is missing some. The sample consists of some 1,900,000 clones, over 85% of them appearing once. It was CD45RO-negative cells, positively selected for CCR7, that made up naive CD8 cells, with terminally differentiated effector memory CD45RA+ cells excluded.

The TCR sequence derives from a man between 18 and 29 years old in good health. Sequencing was performed on naive CD8+ T cells sorted from blood. The chain recombines TRBV13 with TRBJ2-1, with 9 positions matching TRBD2. Written as DNA, the CDR3 is TGTGCCAGCAGCTTTGAGGAGCAAGCGGGGGGCCGGCAGTTCTTC. Translated: CASSFEEQAGGRQFF.